Listed here are 17 T cell receptor beta chains from one sample, sequenced in a study of neurological immune-mediated disorders. From the 5' RACE reads, TCRdb called clonotypes with MiXCR, one entry per CDR3 protein. This sample carries 75,000 to 95,000 distinct CDR3 sequences, over 15% of them seen once, and the ten largest clones take less than 20%. Sample: PBMCs. These receptors were collected from a woman in her thirties or forties in good health.

This clonotype was seen repeatedly, ten times or more. The chain employs TRBV20-1 and TRBJ2-1, with 10 bases that match TRBD2. The V gene's germline CDR1 is DFQATT and CDR2 SNEGSKA (reference sequence). V gave up 1 base and J gave up 5 bases; unmatched junction bases: 8. The CDR3 sequence is 16 residues long. The CDR3 DNA reads as TGCAGTGCTAGAGTGGATGGGCTAGCGGGGGACAATGAGCAGTTCTTC. Translated, it gives CSARVDGLAGDNEQFF.

This clonotype was seen repeatedly, ten times or more. The rearrangement links TRBV6-6 to TRBJ1-1, with D perhaps TRBD1 (5 bases). Germline lookup yields CDR1 MNHNY and CDR2 SVGAGI (reference sequence). The CDR3 covers 14 residues. V was trimmed by 2 bases and J by 3 bases, leaving 10 bases between them. This CDR3 is CASSYGGTDTEAFF. For the CDR3, the DNA is TGTGCCAGCAGTTACGGGGGGACGGACACTGAAGCTTTCTTT.

In this sample, this clonotype turned up many times. The chain combines TRBV5-1 with TRBJ2-5, with D hard to call. Per the germline V gene, CDR1 is SGHRS and CDR2 is YFSETQ. This CDR3 comprises 15 residues. Trimming shortened V by 4 bases and J by 5 bases, and 18 bases separated the two germline ends. CDR3 in DNA: TGCGCCAGCAGCGGTATAGCAAAGGGCTGGGAGACCCAGTACTTC. Translating gives CASSGIAKGWETQYF.

There are many counts of this clonotype. The V gene is TRBV7-2, the J gene TRBJ1-4, with D possibly matching TRBD1 (5 bases). From germline, CDR1 is SGHTA and CDR2 FQGNSA. Trimming stripped 4 bases from V and 7 bases from J, with 22 bases between. The CDR3 has 17 residues. The chain's CDR3 is CASSSRRIGQGFEKLFF. The DNA of the CDR3 is TGTGCCAGCAGCTCGAGAAGGATCGGGCAGGGCTTTGAAAAACTGTTTTTT. Using reference TRBV7-2 and TRBJ1-4 for the parts outside the CDR3, the full variable domain is GAGVSQSPSNKVTEKGKDVELRCDPISGHTALYWYRQSLGQGLEFLIYFQGNSAPDKSGLPSDRFSAERTGGSVSTLTIQRTQQEDSAVYLCASSSRRIGQGFEKLFFGSGTQLSVL.

This clonotype was picked up many times. This sequence joins TRBV20-1 and TRBJ1-3; no reliable D call. This CDR3 contains 17 residues. Trimming took off 0 bases at V and 2 bases at J, with 17 bases between the two ends. Germline-derived CDR1 and CDR2 are DFQATT and SNEGSKA (reference sequence). CDR3 nucleotides: TGCAGTGCTAGAGAGCGTTCTGGAACGGGCACTGGAAACACCATATATTTT. It specifies CSARERSGTGTGNTIYF.

This clonotype showed up many times. Relative to the germline gene, one junction end is altered; a read error may explain this. This chain connects TRBV6-7 to TRBJ2-3; D remains unclear. TRBV6-7 is labeled an ORF, and its function is uncertain. The CDR3 is 13 residues long. Here the CDR3 reads CHQIRFSPPTQYF. The CDR3 DNA sequence: TGCCACCAGATCCGGTTCTCGCCTCCTACGCAGTATTTT.

As to this clonotype: A much larger clone is a single base away; this may be a read error. The conserved phenylalanine or tryptophan normally closing the CDR3 is absent here, so this likely arose from a read error. The V and J genes are TRBV7-3 and TRBJ1-1; 11 bases are shared with TRBD1. This CDR3 contains 18 residues. Trimming removed 6 bases from V and 3 bases from J; junction bases left unmatched: 15. Germline-derived CDR1 and CDR2 are SGHTA and FQGTGA. The CDR3: CASSPAVSGQGAYTEAFS. The CDR3 region has the DNA TGTGCCAGCAGTCCAGCAGTTTCCGGACAGGGGGCCTACACTGAAGCTTTCTCT.

There are many counts of this clonotype. This chain connects TRBV7-2 to TRBJ2-3; 13 nucleotides align to TRBD2. This CDR3 contains 16 residues. Trimming took 2 bases from V and 5 from J; bases not matched to a gene: 4. The germline V gene has CDR1 SGHTA and CDR2 FQGNSA. The CDR3 DNA reads TGTGCCAGCAGCTTAACTAGCGGGGGGGAGTTAGATACGCAGTATTTT. This translates into CASSLTSGGELDTQYF.

This clonotype was observed many times. CDR3 DNA: TGCGCCAGCAGCCACCCCGGAGGGGAGTACGAGCAGTACTTC. Translated: CASSHPGGEYEQYF. The V and J genes are TRBV4-1 and TRBJ2-7; weak D call: TRBD2 (6 bases). The V gene lost 3 bases and the J gene lost 4 bases, with 13 bases spanning the gap. Germline V lookup: CDR1 MGHRA, CDR2 YSYEKL. The CDR3 totals 14 residues.

Ten or more counts support this clonotype. The chain has TRBV6-5 and TRBJ2-1, with 11 bases aligning to TRBD2. This CDR3 contains 15 residues. With 5 bases clipped from V and 9 bases from J, the junction kept 9 bases outside the gene matches. Germline V gene data show CDR1 as MNHEY and CDR2 as SVGAGI. Here the CDR3 DNA reads TGTGCCAGCAGTCCGACTAGCGGGGTACTAGGTGAGCAGTTCTTC. This codes for CASSPTSGVLGEQFF.

The table lists this clonotype with many counts. V gene TRBV2 combines with J gene TRBJ2-7; D is unresolved. The CDR3 sequence is 15 residues long. Trimming stripped 1 base from V and 2 bases from J, with 12 bases between. The germline CDR1 and CDR2 sequences are SNHLY and FYNNEI. The CDR3: CASSEGLISTYEQYF. The CDR3 bases are TGTGCCAGCAGTGAAGGGCTGATTTCAACCTACGAGCAGTACTTC.

In its sample, this clonotype was seen many times. This chain links TRBV12-5 with TRBJ2-5; D may be TRBD1 or TRBD2 (5 bases each). In germline, CDR1 is LGHNT, CDR2 FRNRAP. This CDR3 contains 14 residues. V shed 7 bases and J shed 2 bases, with 14 bases lying between them. The CDR3 nucleotides read TGTGCTAGTGCCGGGGCAGTAAAACAAGAGACCCAGTACTTC. Residues: CASAGAVKQETQYF.

The chain carries TRBV28 and TRBJ2-1, with TRBD2 identical over 15 bases. V gave up 6 bases and J gave up 10 bases; unmatched junction bases: 7. Germline V lookup: CDR1 MDHEN, CDR2 SYDVKM. This CDR3 has 15 amino acids. Here the CDR3 DNA reads TGTGCCAGCAGACCGGGACTAGCGGGGGGCTCGGAGCAGTTCTTC. Protein product: CASRPGLAGGSEQFF.

The chain combines TRBV7-9 with TRBJ1-5; D possibly corresponds to TRBD1 (6 bases). Per germline, CDR1 SEHNR and CDR2 FQNEAQ (reference sequence). The V end lost 3 bases, the J end lost 6 bases, and 15 bases lay between the germline ends. The CDR3 covers 15 residues. The CDR3: CASSFSAGGSQPQHF. In nucleotides, the CDR3 is TGTGCCAGCAGCTTCTCGGCGGGGGGCTCTCAGCCCCAGCATTTT.

Regarding this clonotype: Just one base apart from a much larger clone, this may be a read error. The chain recombines TRBV7-6 with TRBJ2-2; D unresolved. CDR3 size: 15 residues. Per germline, CDR1 SGHVS and CDR2 FNYEAQ. V lost 1 base, J lost 2 bases, and 8 bases lay in between. DNA of the CDR3: TGTGCCAGCAGCTTAGGACTGATCAACACCGGGGAGCTGTTTTTT. Translating gives CASSLGLINTGELFF. The full variable domain, its missing parts supplied by reference TRBV7-6 and TRBJ2-2, is GAGVSQSPRYKVTKRGQDVALRCDPISGHVSLYWYRQALGQGPEFLTYFNYEAQQDKSGLPNDRFSAERPEGSISTLTIQRTEQRDSAMYRCASSLGLINTGELFFGEGSRLTVL.

This clonotype was detected ten times or more. This chain uses TRBV10-3 with TRBJ2-7; the match to TRBD2 covers 8 bases. Trimming at V came to 6 bases and at J to 6 bases, leaving 10 bases not matched to a gene. CDR1 ENHRY and CDR2 SYGVKD come from the germline V gene. The CDR3 contains 14 residues. CDR3 amino acids: CAIRIAGTSGEQYF. CDR3 DNA: TGTGCCATCAGAATAGCGGGGACCTCTGGCGAGCAGTACTTC.

This clonotype was seen once. This CDR3 fails to terminate in the conserved phenylalanine or tryptophan, so it likely reflects a read error. The chain has TRBV7-2 and TRBJ1-5, with D hard to call. The CDR3 runs 14 residues. The ends were cut back, 4 bases at V and 6 bases at J, with 13 bases in the middle. Germline CDR1 reads SGHTA; CDR2 reads FQGNSA. CDR3 DNA: TGTGCCAGCAGCTCCGATCGTTCGGGTCAGCCCCAGCATTCT. Translated, it gives CASSSDRSGQPQHS.